The TCR beta chain described here comes from a study of blood T cell repertoires in COVID-19. Authors' analysis steps: The authors estimated nucleated cell counts from reference gene primer amplification. The data were produced by immunoSEQ multiplex PCR, yet TCRdb's version contains in-frame clones alone and is incomplete. The DNA gave D and trimming, while V, J and clone size come from that table. The sample records just over 300,000 clones, about nine tenths being singletons. The sequence was obtained from a young man with active or convalescent COVID-19. Sample: peripheral blood.

The chain's CDR3 is CASSLARGRVQTGELFF. DNA for the CDR3: TGTGCCAGCAGCCTGGCGCGGGGCAGGGTTCAAACCGGGGAGCTGTTTTTT. The chain joins TRBV5-4 to TRBJ2-2; D possibly corresponds to TRBD2 (6 bases). V dropped 4 bases and J dropped 5 bases, with 21 bases sitting between them. Germline V gene sequence: CDR1 SGHNT, CDR2 YYREEE (reference sequence). The CDR3 runs 17 residues.